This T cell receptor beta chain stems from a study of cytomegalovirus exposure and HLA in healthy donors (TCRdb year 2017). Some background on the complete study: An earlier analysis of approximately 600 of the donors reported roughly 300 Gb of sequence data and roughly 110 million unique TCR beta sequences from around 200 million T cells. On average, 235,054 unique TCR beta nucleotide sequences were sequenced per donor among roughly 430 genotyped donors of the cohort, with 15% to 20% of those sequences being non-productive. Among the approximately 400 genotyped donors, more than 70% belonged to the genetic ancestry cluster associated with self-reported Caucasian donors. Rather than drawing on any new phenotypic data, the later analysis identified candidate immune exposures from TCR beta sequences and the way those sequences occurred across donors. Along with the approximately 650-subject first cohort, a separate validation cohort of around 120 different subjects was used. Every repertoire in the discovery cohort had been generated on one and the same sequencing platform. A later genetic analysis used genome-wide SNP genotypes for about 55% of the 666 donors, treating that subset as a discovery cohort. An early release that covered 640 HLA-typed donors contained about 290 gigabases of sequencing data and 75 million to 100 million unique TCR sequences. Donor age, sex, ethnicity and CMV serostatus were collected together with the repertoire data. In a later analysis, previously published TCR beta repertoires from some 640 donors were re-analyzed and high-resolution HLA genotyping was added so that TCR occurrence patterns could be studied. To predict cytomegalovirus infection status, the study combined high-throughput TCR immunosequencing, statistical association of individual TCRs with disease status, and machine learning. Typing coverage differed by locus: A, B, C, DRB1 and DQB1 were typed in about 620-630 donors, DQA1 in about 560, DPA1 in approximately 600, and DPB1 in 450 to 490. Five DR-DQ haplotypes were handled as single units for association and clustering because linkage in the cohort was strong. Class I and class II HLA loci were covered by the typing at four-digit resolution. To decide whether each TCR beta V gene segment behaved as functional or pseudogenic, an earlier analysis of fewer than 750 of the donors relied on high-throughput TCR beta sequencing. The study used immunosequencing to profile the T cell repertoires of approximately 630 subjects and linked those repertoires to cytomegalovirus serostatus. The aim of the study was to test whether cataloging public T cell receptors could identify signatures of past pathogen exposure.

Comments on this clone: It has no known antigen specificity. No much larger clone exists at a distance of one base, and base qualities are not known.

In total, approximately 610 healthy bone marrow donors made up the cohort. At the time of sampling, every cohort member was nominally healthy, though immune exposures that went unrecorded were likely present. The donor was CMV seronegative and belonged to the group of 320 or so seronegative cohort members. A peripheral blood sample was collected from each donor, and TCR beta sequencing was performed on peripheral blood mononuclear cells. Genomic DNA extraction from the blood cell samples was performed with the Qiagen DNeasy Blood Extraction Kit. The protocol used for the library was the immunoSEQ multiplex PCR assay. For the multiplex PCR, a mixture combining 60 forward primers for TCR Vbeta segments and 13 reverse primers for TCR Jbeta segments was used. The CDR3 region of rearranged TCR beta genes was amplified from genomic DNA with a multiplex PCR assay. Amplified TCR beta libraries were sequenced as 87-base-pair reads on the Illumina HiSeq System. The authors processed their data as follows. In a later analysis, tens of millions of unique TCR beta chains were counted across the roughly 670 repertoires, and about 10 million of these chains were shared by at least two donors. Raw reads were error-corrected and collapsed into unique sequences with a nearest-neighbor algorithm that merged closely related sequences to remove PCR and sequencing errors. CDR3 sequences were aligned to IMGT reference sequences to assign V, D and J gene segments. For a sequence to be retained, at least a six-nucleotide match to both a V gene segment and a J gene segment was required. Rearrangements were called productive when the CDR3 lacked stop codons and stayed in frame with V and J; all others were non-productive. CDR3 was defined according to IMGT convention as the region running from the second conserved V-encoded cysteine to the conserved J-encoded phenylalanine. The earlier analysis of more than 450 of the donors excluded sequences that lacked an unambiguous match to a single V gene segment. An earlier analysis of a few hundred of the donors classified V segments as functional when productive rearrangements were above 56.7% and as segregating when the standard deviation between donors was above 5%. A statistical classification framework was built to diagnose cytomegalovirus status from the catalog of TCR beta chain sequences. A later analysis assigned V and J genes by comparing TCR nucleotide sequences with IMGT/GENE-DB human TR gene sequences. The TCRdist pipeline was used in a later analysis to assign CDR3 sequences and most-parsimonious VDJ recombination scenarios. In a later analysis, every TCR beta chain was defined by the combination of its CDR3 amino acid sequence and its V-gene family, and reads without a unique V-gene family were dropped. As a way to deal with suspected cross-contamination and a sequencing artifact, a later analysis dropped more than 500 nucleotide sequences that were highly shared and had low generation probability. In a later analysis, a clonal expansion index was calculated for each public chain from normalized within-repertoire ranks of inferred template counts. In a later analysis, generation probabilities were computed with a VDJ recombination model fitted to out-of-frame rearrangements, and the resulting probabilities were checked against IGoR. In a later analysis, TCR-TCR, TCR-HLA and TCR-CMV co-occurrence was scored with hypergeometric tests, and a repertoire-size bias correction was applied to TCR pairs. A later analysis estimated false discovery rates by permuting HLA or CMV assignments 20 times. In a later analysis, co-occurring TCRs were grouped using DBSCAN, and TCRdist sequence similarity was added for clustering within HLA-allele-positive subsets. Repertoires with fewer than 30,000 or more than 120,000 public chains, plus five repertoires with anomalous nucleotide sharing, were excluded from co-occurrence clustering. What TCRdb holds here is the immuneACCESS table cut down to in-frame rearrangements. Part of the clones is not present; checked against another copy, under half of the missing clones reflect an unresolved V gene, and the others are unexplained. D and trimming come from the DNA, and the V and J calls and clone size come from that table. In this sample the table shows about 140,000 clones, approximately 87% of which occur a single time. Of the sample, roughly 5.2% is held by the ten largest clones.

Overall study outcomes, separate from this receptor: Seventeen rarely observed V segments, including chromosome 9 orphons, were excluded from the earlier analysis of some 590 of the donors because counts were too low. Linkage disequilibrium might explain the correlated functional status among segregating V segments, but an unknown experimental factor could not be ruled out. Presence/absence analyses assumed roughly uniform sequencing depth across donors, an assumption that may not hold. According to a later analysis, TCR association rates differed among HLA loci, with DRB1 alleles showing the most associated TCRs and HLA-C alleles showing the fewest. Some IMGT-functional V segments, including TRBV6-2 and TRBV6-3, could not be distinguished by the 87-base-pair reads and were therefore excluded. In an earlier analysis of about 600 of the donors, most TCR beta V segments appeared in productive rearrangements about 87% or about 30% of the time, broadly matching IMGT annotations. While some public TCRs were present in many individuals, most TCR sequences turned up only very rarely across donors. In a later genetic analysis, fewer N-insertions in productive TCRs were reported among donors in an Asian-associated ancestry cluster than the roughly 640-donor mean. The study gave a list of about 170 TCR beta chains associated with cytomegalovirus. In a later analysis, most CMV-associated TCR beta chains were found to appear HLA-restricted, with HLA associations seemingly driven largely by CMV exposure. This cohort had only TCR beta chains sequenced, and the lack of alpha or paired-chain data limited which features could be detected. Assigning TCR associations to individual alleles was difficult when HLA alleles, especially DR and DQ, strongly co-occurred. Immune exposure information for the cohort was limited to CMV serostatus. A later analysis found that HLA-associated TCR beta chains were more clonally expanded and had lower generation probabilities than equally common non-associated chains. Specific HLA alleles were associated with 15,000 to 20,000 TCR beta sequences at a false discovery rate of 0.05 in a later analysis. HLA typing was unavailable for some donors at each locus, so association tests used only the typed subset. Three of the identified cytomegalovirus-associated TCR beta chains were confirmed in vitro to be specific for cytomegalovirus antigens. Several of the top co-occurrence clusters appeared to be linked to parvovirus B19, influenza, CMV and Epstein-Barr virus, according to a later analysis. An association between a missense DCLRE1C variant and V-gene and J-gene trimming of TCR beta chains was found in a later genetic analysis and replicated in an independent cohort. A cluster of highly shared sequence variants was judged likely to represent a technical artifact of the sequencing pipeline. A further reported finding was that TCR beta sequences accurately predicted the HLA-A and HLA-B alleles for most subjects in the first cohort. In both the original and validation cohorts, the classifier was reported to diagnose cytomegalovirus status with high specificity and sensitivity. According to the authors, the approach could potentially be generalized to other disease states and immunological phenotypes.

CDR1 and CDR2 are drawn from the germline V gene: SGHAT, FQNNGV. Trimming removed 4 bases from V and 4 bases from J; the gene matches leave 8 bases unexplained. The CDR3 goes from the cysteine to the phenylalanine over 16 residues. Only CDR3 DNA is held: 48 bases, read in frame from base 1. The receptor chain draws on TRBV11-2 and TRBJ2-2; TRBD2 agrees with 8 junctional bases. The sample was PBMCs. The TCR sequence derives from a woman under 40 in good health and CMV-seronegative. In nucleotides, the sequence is TGTGCCAGCAGCTCCGTATTCGGGGGGGCCACCGGGGAGCTGTTTTTT. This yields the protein CASSSVFGGATGELFF.